Sequencing of this T cell receptor (beta chain) was carried out in a study of PD-L1 blockade in urothelial cancer. On the study more broadly: Males with bladder-origin urothelial cancer made up about 90% of the roughly 30 patients. Blood analyses occurred 3 weeks (second dose) and 6 weeks post treatment start. Study conclusions and caveats: Better progression-free and overall survival followed lower pretreatment blood clonality.

Sampling of each patient yielded between 1 and 8 specimens, collected pretreatment and on-treatment. TCRdb keeps only in-frame clones here, not all; method: immunoSEQ multiplex PCR. Of around 100,000 clones in the sample, around 85% were seen once. Details on this clone: What it binds is not known.

The germline V gene encodes CDR1 SNHLY and CDR2 FYNNEI. The CDR3 consists of 13 residues. The V end lost 0 bases, the J end lost 8 bases, and 8 bases lay between the germline ends. V is TRBV2 and J is TRBJ1-3, with D unresolved. Sequenced material: PBMCs, taken around atezolizumab (anti-PD-L1) treatment. This receptor was obtained from a man aged 45-65 years with urothelial cancer. CDR3 residues: CASSEARRDTIYF. The CDR3 nucleotides read TGTGCCAGCAGTGAAGCCCGGCGGGACACCATATATTTT.